This T cell receptor (beta chain) was sequenced during a study of blood T cell repertoires in COVID-19. This clone was observed once. Authors' analysis steps: Estimated nucleated cell counts came from reference gene primer amplification. Measured with immunoSEQ multiplex PCR; TCRdb has only the in-frame clones, and not every one. That table furnishes V, J and clone size, whereas the DNA furnished D and trimming. The sample consists of 250,000 to 300,000 clones, roughly 89% of them appearing once. V lost 5 bases to trimming and J lost 4 bases; unmatched junction nucleotides: 6. The CDR3 is 15 amino acids. The V gene's germline CDR1 is MNHEY and CDR2 SMNVEV (reference sequence).

The specimen was PBMCs or T cells enriched from blood (not recorded which). The V gene is TRBV27, the J gene TRBJ1-2, with 11 bases identical to TRBD1. This receptor was taken from a woman aged 40 to 49 who had recovered from COVID-19. DNA of the CDR3: TGTGCCAGCAGTCCCTTGGGACAGGGGGTCTATGGCTACACCTTC. Protein product: CASSPLGQGVYGYTF.